Below are 5 T cell receptor beta chains sequenced from a single sample in a study of shared clonotypes between healthy human individuals. Sequenced by immunoSEQ multiplex PCR; TCRdb stores in-frame clones only, minus some. This table holds about 2,500,000 clones, approximately 90% found once. The sequenced sample was naive CD4+ T cells sorted from blood. Subset here: CD45RA+ positively selected. Receptors originate from a man in his late teens or twenties in good health.

V and J are TRBV19 and TRBJ1-4; TRBD1 matches at 7 bases. The germline CDR1 and CDR2 sequences are LNHDA and SQIVND (reference sequence). CDR3 length equals 17 residues. V was clipped by 3 bases and J by 8 bases; unmatched bases: 15. CDR3 residues: CASSIGTAVIVGEKLFF. The CDR3 DNA sequence: TGTGCCAGTAGTATCGGGACAGCTGTAATTGTGGGCGAAAAACTGTTTTTT.

The CDR3 nucleotides read TGCAGTGAATCCACTACCTATGGCTACACCTTC. Its translation: CSESTTYGYTF. This chain uses TRBV20-1 with TRBJ1-2; no clear D. This CDR3 is built from 11 residues. Germline CDR1 is DFQATT and CDR2 is SNEGSKA (reference sequence). Trimming took off 7 bases at V and 4 bases at J, with 10 bases between the two ends.

The V and J genes are TRBV19 and TRBJ1-6; the D is unclear. The V end was cut by 3 bases, the J end by 12 bases, with 21 bases between. The CDR3 consists of 16 residues. Germline V gene lookup returns CDR1 LNHDA and CDR2 SQIVND (reference sequence). CDR3 DNA sequence: TGTGCCAGTAGTATGCGGGCGGCCGCCACCCCTCGACCCCTCCACTTT. Translation gives CASSMRAAATPRPLHF.

As concerns this clone: Additional DNA sequences in this sample encode the identical CDR3. J is TRBJ2-5 and V is TRBV18, with D hard to call. CDR3 size: 13 residues. V was trimmed by 3 bases and J by 5 bases, leaving 10 bases between them. CDR1 KGHSH and CDR2 LQKENI come from the germline V gene. The CDR3 DNA follows: TGTGCCAGCTCACCCCCCGCTGGGGAGACCCAGTACTTC. This translates into CASSPPAGETQYF.

V usage is TRBV6-5 and J usage is TRBJ2-7; D is possibly TRBD1 or TRBD2 (5 bases each). The CDR3 loop spans 15 amino acids. The V end was cut by 6 bases, the J end by 2 bases, with 17 bases between. Looked up from germline, CDR1 is MNHEY and CDR2 is SVGAGI. The CDR3 sequence is CASSLVRRGPYEQYF. DNA of the CDR3: TGTGCCAGCAGCCTTGTCCGTCGGGGACCCTACGAGCAGTACTTC.